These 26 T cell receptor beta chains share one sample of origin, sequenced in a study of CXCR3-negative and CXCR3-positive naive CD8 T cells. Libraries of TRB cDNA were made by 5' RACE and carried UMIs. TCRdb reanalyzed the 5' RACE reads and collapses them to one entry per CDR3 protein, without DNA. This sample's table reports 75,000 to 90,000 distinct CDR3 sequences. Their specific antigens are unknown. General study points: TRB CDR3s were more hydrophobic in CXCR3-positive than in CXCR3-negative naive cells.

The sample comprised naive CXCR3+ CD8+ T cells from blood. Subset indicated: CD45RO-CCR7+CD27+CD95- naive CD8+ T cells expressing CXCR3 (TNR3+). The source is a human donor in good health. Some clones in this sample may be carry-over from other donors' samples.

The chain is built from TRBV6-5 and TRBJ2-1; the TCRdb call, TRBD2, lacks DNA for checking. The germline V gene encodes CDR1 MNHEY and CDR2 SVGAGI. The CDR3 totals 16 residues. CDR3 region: CASSPGLAGGGNEQFF.

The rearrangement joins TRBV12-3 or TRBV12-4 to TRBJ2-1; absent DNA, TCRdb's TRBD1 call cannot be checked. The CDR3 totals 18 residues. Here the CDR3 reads CASSSRAGGAQTYNEQFF.

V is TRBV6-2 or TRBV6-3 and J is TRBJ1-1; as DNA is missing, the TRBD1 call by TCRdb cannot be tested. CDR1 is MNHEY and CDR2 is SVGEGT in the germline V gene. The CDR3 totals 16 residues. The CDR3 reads CASSYLGDRGNTEAFF.

CDR3 region: CASTSPGQHNTGELFF. The chain recombines TRBV27 with TRBJ2-2; no DNA is available, so the TRBD1 call from TCRdb remains unchecked. Germline CDR1 is MNHEY and CDR2 is SMNVEV (reference sequence). This CDR3 has 16 residues.

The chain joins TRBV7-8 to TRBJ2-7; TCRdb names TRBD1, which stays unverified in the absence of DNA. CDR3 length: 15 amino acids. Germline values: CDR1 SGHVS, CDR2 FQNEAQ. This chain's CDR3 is CASSFRTGIVGEQYF.

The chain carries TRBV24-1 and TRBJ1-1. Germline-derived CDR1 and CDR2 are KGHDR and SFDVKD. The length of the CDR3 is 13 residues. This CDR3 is CATRAAAGTEAFF.

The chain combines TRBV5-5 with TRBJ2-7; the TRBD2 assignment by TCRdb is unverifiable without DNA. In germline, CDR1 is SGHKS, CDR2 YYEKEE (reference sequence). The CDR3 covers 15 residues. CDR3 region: CASSFPAGGVYEQYF.

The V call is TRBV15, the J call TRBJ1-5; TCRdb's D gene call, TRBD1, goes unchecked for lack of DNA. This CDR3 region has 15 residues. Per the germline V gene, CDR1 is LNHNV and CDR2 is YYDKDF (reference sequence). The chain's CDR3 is CATSRGGGASQPQHF.

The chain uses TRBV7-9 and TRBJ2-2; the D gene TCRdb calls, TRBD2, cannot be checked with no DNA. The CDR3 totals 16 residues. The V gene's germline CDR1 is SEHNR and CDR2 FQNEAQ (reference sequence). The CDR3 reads CASSVNLAKNTGELFF. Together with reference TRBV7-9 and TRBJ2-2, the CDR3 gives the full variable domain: DTGVSQNPRHKITKRGQNVTFRCDPISEHNRLYWYRQTLGQGPEFLTYFQNEAQLEKSRLLSDRFSAERPKGSFSTLEIQRTEQGDSAMYLCASSVNLAKNTGELFFGEGSRLTVL.

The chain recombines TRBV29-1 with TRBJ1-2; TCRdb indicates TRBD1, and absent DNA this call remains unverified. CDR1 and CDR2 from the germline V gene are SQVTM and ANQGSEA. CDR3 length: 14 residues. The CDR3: CSVEAWDGDYGYTF.

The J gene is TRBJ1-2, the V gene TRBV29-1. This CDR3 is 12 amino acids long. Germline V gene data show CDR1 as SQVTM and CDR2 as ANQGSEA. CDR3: CSVEGRRYGYTF.

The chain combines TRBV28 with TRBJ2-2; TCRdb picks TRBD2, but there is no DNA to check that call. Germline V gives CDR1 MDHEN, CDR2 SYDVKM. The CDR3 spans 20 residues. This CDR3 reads CASSFPSFSGRAANTGELFF.

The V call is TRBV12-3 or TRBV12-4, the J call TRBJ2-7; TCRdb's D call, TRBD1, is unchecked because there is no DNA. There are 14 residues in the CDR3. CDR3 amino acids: CASTPGPPAREQYF.

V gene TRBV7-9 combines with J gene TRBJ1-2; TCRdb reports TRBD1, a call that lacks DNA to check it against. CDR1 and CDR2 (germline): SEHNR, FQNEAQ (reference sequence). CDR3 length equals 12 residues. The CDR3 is CASSPDRNGYTF.

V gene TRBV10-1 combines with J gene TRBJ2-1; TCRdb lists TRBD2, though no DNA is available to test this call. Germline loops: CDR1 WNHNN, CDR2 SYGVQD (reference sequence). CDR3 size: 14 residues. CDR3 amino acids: CASSKTSGSSEQFF.

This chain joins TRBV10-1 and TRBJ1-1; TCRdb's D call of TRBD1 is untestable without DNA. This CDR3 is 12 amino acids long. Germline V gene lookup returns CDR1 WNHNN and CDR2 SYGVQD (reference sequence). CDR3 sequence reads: CASDRAIAEAFF.

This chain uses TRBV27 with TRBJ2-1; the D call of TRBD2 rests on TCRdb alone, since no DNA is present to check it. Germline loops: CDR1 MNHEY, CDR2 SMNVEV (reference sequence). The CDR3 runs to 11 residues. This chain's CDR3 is CASRRGREQFF.

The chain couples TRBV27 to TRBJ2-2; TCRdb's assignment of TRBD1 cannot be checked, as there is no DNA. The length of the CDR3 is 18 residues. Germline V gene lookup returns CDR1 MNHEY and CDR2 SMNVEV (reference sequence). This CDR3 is CASSLSWGRWGDTGELFF.

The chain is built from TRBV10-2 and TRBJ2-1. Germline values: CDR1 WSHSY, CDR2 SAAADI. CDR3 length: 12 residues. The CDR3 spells CASSEGDNEQFF.

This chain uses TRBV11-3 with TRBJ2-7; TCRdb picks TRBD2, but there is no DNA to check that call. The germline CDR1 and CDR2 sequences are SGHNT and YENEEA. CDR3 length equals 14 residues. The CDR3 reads CASSWTSGSNEQYF.

The CDR3 protein is CASSQPTGSMDPGELFF. The rearrangement links TRBV5-5 to TRBJ2-2; the D gene TCRdb calls, TRBD1, cannot be checked with no DNA. CDR3 length: 17 amino acids. Germline lookup yields CDR1 SGHKS and CDR2 YYEKEE (reference sequence).

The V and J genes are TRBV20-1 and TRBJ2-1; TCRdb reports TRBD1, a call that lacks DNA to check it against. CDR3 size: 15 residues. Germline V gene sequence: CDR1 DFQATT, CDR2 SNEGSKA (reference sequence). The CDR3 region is CSARDRGGSYNEQFF.

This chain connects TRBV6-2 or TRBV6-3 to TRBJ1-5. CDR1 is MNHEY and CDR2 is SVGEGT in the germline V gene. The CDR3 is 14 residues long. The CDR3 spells CASSYRALDQPQHF.

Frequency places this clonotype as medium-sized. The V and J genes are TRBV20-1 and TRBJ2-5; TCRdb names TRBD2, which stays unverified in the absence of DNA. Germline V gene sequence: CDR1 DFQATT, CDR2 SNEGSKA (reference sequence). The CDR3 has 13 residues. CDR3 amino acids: CSARAVSVETQYF.

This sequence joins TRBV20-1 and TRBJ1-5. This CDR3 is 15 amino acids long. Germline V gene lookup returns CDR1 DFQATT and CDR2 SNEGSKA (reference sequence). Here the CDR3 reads CSARMFPSPNQPQHF.

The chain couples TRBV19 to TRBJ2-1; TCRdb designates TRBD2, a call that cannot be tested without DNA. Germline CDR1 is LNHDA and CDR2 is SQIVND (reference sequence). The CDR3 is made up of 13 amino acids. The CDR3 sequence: CASSAAGGGEQFF. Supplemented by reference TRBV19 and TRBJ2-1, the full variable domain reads DGGITQSPKYLFRKEGQNVTLSCEQNLNHDAMYWYRQDPGQGLRLIYYSQIVNDFQKGDIAEGYSVSREKKESFPLTVTSAQKNPTAFYLCASSAAGGGEQFFGPGTRLTVL.